Included here is one T cell receptor (beta chain) sequence, with context. Its specificity is not known. This entry comes from a study of breast tumors, draining lymph nodes, adjacent tissues. Overall study findings and caveats: Compared with lymph nodes, tumors were less diverse; compared with nontumor tissue, more.

This CDR3 region has 12 residues. V was trimmed by 5 bases and J by 14 bases, leaving 13 bases between them. Using its own MiXCR run on the multiplex PCR reads, TCRdb lists one record per CDR3 protein. The sample consists of about 63,000 distinct CDR3 sequences, roughly 57% of them appearing once. Sequenced: breast tumor tissue. This chain connects TRBV12-3 or TRBV12-4 to TRBJ1-6, with D unresolved. The receptor was isolated from a female donor with breast cancer. Some clones in this sample may be carry-over from other donors' samples. This chain's CDR3 is CASSQEISALHF. The CDR3 DNA is TGTGCCAGCAGTCAGGAGATATCAGCCCTCCACTTT.